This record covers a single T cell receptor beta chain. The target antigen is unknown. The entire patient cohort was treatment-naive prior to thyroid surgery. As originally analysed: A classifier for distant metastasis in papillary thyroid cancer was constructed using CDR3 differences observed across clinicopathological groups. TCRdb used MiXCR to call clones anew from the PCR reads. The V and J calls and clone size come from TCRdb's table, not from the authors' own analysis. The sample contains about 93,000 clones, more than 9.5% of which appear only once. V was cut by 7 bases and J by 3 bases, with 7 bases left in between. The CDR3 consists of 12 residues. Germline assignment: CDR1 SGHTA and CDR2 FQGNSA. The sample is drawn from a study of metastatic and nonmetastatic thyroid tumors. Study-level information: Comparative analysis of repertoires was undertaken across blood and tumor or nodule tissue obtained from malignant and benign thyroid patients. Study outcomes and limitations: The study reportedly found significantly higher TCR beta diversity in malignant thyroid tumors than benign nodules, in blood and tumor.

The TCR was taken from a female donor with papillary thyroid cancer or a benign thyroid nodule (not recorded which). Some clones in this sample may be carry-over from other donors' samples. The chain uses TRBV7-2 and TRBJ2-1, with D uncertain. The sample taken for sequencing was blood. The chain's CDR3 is CASTASYNEQFF. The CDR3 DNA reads TGTGCCAGCACAGCTAGCTACAATGAGCAGTTCTTC.